A single sample is the source of the 19 T cell receptor beta chains below, sequenced in a study of blood T cell repertoires in COVID-19. Using immunoSEQ multiplex PCR, the repertoire was profiled, and TCRdb retains in-frame clones only, with some absent. The data show roughly 180,000 clones, 75% to 85% seen once. Specimen: PBMCs or T cells enriched from blood (not recorded which). The receptors shown here come from a man between 35 and 55 years old who had recovered from COVID-19.

The chain carries TRBV5-1 and TRBJ2-1; tentative D call: TRBD2 (6 bases). Germline V gives CDR1 SGHRS, CDR2 YFSETQ. V was shortened by 3 bases and J by 4 bases, with 17 bases between the two germline ends. There are 16 residues in the CDR3. CDR3 sequence: CASSWTPKGTYNEQFF. The CDR3 nucleotides are TGCGCCAGCAGCTGGACCCCAAAGGGGACTTACAATGAGCAGTTCTTC. The variable domain in full, completed from reference TRBV5-1 and TRBJ2-1, reads KAGVTQTPRYLIKTRGQQVTLSCSPISGHRSVSWYQQTPGQGLQFLFEYFSETQRNKGNFPGRFSGRQFSNSRSEMNVSTLELGDSALYLCASSWTPKGTYNEQFFGPGTRLTVL.

This clone is a singleton in its sample. This chain connects TRBV28 to TRBJ1-4; 8 bases are a match to TRBD1. Germline trimming cut 8 bases from V and 2 bases from J; bases unmatched to any gene: 4. This CDR3 has 14 residues. CDR1 and CDR2 (germline): MDHEN, SYDVKM. CDR3 loop: CASGRTGTNEKLFF. The CDR3 nucleotides are TGTGCCAGCGGGAGGACAGGGACTAATGAAAAACTGTTTTTT.

The chain links TRBV7-8 to TRBJ2-7, with D tentatively TRBD2 (7 bases). This CDR3 has 16 residues. Germline-derived CDR1 and CDR2 are SGHVS and FQNEAQ. Trimming pared 1 base from V and 3 bases from J, leaving 16 bases between. CDR3: CASSLGVGGGYYEQYV. In DNA, the CDR3 is TGTGCCAGCAGCTTAGGGGTTGGCGGGGGCTACTACGAGCAGTACGTC.

The chain recombines TRBV19 with TRBJ2-3; D not certain. The CDR3 has 14 amino acids. Trimming removed 3 bases from V and 0 bases from J, with 7 bases in between. Germline V CDR1 and CDR2: LNHDA, SQIVND (reference sequence). In DNA, the CDR3 is TGTGCCAGTAGTATCTACGGGAGCACAGATACGCAGTATTTT. Translated, it gives CASSIYGSTDTQYF.

The chain carries TRBV11-1 and TRBJ2-5; 15 bases agree with TRBD2. The CDR3 runs 15 residues. Losses at the gene ends were 3 bases for V and 10 bases for J; bases not matched to a gene: 6. Germline CDR1 reads SGHAT; CDR2 reads FQDESV (reference sequence). CDR3 amino acids: CASSFGTSGRTVQYF. CDR3 DNA: TGTGCCAGCAGCTTTGGGACTAGCGGGAGGACCGTCCAGTACTTC.

The rearrangement links TRBV24-1 to TRBJ1-5; the match to TRBD1 covers 9 bases. The V segment lost 4 bases and the J segment 2 bases; nucleotides outside the gene matches: 17. The CDR3 is made up of 20 amino acids. CDR1 is KGHDR and CDR2 is SFDVKD in the germline V gene. The CDR3 region has the DNA TGTGCCACCAGTGAAGGGACAGGGCCGACAGCTAATAGTGGCAATCAGCCCCAGCATTTT. It yields the protein CATSEGTGPTANSGNQPQHF.

This clone came up a few times. The J gene is TRBJ2-7, the V gene TRBV20-1; the D gene is possibly TRBD1 (5 bases). Germline assignment: CDR1 DFQATT and CDR2 SNEGSKA (reference sequence). The CDR3 has 11 amino acids. The ends were cut back, 6 bases at V and 4 bases at J, with 10 bases in the middle. The CDR3 sequence: CSAFTGYEQYF. The CDR3, as DNA: TGCAGTGCCTTCACAGGTTACGAGCAGTACTTC.

The chain combines TRBV7-8 with TRBJ2-3; tentative D call: TRBD2 (6 bases). From germline, CDR1 is SGHVS and CDR2 FQNEAQ. Trimming left V 4 bases short and J 3 bases short, with 11 bases between. This CDR3 is 14 amino acids long. As DNA, the CDR3 is TGTGCCAGCAGCTCCACGGGGACTACAGATACGCAGTATTTT. Amino acids: CASSSTGTTDTQYF. Drawing the rest from reference TRBV7-8 and TRBJ2-3, the complete variable domain is GAGVSQSPRYKVAKRGQDVALRCDPISGHVSLFWYQQALGQGPEFLTYFQNEAQLDKSGLPSDRFFAERPEGSVSTLKIQRTQQEDSAVYLCASSSTGTTDTQYFGPGTRLTVL.

Concerning this clone itself: A junction end diverges from the germline sequence, so it may reflect a read error. Other DNA sequences in this sample translate to the same CDR3. The chain carries TRBV12-3 or TRBV12-4 and TRBJ1-6, with D maybe TRBD1 (6 bases). The CDR3 is 13 amino acids. For the CDR3, the DNA is TGCGCCAGCAGTCACAGGGAGAATTCACCCCTCCACTTT. It encodes CASSHRENSPLHF.

V gene TRBV11-3 combines with J gene TRBJ1-5; D might be TRBD1 (6 bases). V gave up 4 bases and J gave up 3 bases, with 19 bases separating them. There are 17 residues in the CDR3. The germline gives CDR1 SGHNT, CDR2 YENEEA. The CDR3 DNA sequence: TGTGCCAGCAGCTCCCCACTGAGGCACAGGGACAATCAGCCCCAGCATTTT. Translation: CASSSPLRHRDNQPQHF.

This chain joins TRBV5-5 and TRBJ1-6; D remains unclear. The V and J ends lost 4 bases and 0 bases respectively, with 5 bases between them. The CDR3 runs 14 residues. Germline CDR1 SGHKS, CDR2 YYEKEE (reference sequence). CDR3 in amino acids: CASSTSSYNSPLHF. CDR3 nucleotide sequence: TGTGCCAGCAGCACGAGCTCCTATAATTCACCCCTCCACTTT.

The chain carries TRBV18 and TRBJ2-1; 7 bases line up with TRBD2. Germline lookup yields CDR1 KGHSH and CDR2 LQKENI. The CDR3 has 17 amino acids. Losses at the gene ends were 2 bases for V and 10 bases for J; bases not matched to a gene: 17. The CDR3 loop reads CASSPAPRGSRLAEQFF. The CDR3, as DNA: TGTGCCAGCTCACCAGCCCCCCGGGGGTCTAGACTAGCAGAGCAGTTCTTC. The full variable domain, its missing parts supplied by reference TRBV18 and TRBJ2-1, is NAGVMQNPRHLVRRRGQEARLRCSPMKGHSHVYWYRQLPEEGLKFMVYLQKENIIDESGMPKERFSAEFPKEGPSILRIQQVVRGDSAAYFCASSPAPRGSRLAEQFFGPGTRLTVL.

This chain connects TRBV19 to TRBJ1-1; no definite D call. Germline CDR1 reads LNHDA; CDR2 reads SQIVND (reference sequence). With 5 bases removed from V and 1 base from J, the gap between germline ends came to 8 bases. The CDR3 extends over 13 amino acids. The CDR3: CASSEVRNTEAFF. As DNA, the CDR3 is TGTGCCAGTAGTGAGGTTCGGAACACTGAAGCTTTCTTT.

The rearrangement joins TRBV19 to TRBJ1-2; TRBD1 might be the D (5 bases). Germline assignment: CDR1 LNHDA and CDR2 SQIVND (reference sequence). The CDR3 sequence is 16 residues long. V was shortened by 7 bases and J by 4 bases, with 22 bases between the two germline ends. CDR3 sequence: CASTEVSGDLTYGYTF. Here the CDR3 DNA reads TGTGCCAGTACCGAGGTTTCGGGGGACCTGACCTATGGCTACACCTTC.

This clone has just one count. The CDR3 protein is CASSQKLAGGPDEQYF. CDR3 sequence (DNA): TGTGCCAGCAGCCAGAAACTAGCGGGAGGGCCAGACGAGCAGTACTTC. J is TRBJ2-7 and V is TRBV3-1 (or the pseudogene TRBV3-2), with TRBD2 matching 13 bases. V was pared by 3 bases and J by 5 bases, with 7 bases of the junction left unmatched. Germline V lookup: CDR1 LGHDT, CDR2 YNNKEL (reference sequence). The CDR3 length is 16 residues.

The rearrangement links TRBV6-2 or TRBV6-3 to TRBJ1-4; TRBD1 matches at 8 bases. Germline assignment: CDR1 MNHEY and CDR2 SVGEGT. This CDR3 spans 14 amino acids. V dropped 5 bases and J dropped 6; count of bases not matched to a gene: 5. CDR3 in amino acids: CASSPGQAHEKLFF. The CDR3 DNA follows: TGTGCCAGCAGTCCGGGACAGGCCCATGAAAAACTGTTTTTT.

V and J are TRBV25-1 and TRBJ1-2; D may be TRBD1 (6 bases). CDR1 is MGHDK, CDR2 SYGVNS, per germline. The V end lost 8 bases, the J end lost 8 bases, and 18 bases lay between the germline ends. The CDR3 is 13 amino acids. In nucleotides, the CDR3 is TGTGCCAGCGTGGATTCAACAGGGCTCGGCTACACCTTC. Translation gives CASVDSTGLGYTF.

This clone appeared a single time. The rearrangement links TRBV7-9 to TRBJ1-5, with 9 bases aligning to TRBD1. J gave up 4 bases and V 5 bases, and 6 bases lay outside the gene matches. This CDR3 is 15 amino acids long. In germline, CDR1 is SEHNR, CDR2 FQNEAQ (reference sequence). DNA of the CDR3: TGTGCCAGCAGCCCCGGGACAGGGCGAAATCAGCCCCAGCATTTT. Translating gives CASSPGTGRNQPQHF. Using reference TRBV7-9 and TRBJ1-5 for the parts outside the CDR3, the full variable domain is DTGVSQNPRHKITKRGQNVTFRCDPISEHNRLYWYRQTLGQGPEFLTYFQNEAQLEKSRLLSDRFSAERPKGSFSTLEIQRTEQGDSAMYLCASSPGTGRNQPQHFGDGTRLSIL.

The chain uses TRBV5-6 and TRBJ2-7; TRBD2 is a possible D gene (5 bases). Germline-derived CDR1 and CDR2 are SGHDT and YYEEEE. This CDR3 has 12 residues. V was shortened by 1 base and J by 5 bases, with 7 bases between the two germline ends. The CDR3: CASSLIANEQYF. The CDR3 DNA sequence: TGTGCCAGCAGCTTGATAGCGAACGAGCAGTACTTC.